This entry features one T cell receptor beta chain sequence. The antigen remains undetermined. The method was immunoSEQ multiplex PCR; TCRdb's version includes in-frame clones alone and lacks a portion of them. Altogether some 110,000 clones are present, roughly 93% being singletons, with the ten largest covering about 2.7%. This entry is derived from a study of T cell responses to AZD1222 COVID-19 vaccine. The wider study: Second-dose timings of about 4 or about 12 weeks were pooled. Study-wide points: Females outnumbered males among donors, who were mostly white British; clonal diversity was possibly underestimated. Baseline seropositivity occurred in only 5 or 6 AZD1222 recipients.

With 7 bases removed from V and 0 bases from J, the gap between germline ends came to 16 bases. This CDR3 spans 16 amino acids. CDR1 SGHAT and CDR2 FQNNGV come from the germline V gene. The rearrangement uses TRBV11-2 and TRBJ2-1; the D gene is possibly TRBD2 (5 bases). The sequence was collected from an adult in good health. The sample here was peripheral blood, taken on day 0 of AZD1222 vaccination. For the CDR3, the DNA is TGTGCCAGCACCGCGAGAGCGGCGAGCTCCTACAATGAGCAGTTCTTC. Its protein product is CASTARAASSYNEQFF. The whole variable domain, filled in from reference TRBV11-2 and TRBJ2-1, reads EAGVAQSPRYKIIEKRQSVAFWCNPISGHATLYWYQQILGQGPKLLIQFQNNGVVDDSQLPKDRFSAERLKGVDSTLKIQPAKLEDSAVYLCASTARAASSYNEQFFGPGTRLTVL.